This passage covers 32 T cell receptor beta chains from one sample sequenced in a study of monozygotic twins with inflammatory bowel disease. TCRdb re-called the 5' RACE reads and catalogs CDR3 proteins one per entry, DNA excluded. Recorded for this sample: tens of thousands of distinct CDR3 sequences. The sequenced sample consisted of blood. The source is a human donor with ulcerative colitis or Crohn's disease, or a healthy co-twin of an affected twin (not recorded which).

The CDR3 reads CASSTRPAAGGELFF. This rearrangement joins TRBV4-2 to TRBJ2-2; no DNA is available, so the TRBD1 call from TCRdb remains unchecked. The CDR3 has 15 amino acids. Germline V lookup: CDR1 LGHNA, CDR2 YNFKEQ.

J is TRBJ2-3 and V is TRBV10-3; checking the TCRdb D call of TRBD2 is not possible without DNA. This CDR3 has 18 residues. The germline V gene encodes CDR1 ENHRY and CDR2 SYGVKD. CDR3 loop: CAISAAGASGRYTDTQYF.

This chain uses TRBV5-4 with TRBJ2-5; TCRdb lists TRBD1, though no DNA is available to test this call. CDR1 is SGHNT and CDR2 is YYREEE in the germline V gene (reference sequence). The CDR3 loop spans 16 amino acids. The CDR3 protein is CASSLPSGGGRETQYF.

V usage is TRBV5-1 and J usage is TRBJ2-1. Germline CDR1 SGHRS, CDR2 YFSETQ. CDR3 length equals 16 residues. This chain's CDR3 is CASSSLLGSSYNEQFF.

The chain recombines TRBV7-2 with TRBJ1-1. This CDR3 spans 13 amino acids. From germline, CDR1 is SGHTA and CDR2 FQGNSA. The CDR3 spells CASSFKYNTEAFF.

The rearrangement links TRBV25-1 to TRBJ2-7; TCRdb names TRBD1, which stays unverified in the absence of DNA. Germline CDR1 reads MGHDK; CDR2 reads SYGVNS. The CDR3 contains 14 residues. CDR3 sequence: CASSDRRQIYEQYF.

CDR3 amino acids: CASSHPTEPSGGTAEQYF. V gene TRBV3-1 combines with J gene TRBJ2-7; the TCRdb call, TRBD2, lacks DNA for checking. The CDR3 is 18 residues long. In germline, CDR1 is LGHDT, CDR2 YNNKEL (reference sequence).

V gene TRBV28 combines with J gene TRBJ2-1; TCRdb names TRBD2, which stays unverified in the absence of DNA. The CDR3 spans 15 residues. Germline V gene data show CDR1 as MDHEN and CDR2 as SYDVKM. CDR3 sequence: CASSSPSGGANEQFF.

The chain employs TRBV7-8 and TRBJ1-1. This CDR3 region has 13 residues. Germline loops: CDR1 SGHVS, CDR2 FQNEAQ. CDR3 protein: CASSLYLATEAFF.

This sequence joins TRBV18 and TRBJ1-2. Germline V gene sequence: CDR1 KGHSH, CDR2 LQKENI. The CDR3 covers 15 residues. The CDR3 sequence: CASSPQEQANYGYTF.

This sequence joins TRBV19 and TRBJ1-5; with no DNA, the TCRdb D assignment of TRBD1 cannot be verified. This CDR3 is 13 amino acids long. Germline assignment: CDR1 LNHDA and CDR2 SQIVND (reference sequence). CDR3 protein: CASSIPGQKPQHF.

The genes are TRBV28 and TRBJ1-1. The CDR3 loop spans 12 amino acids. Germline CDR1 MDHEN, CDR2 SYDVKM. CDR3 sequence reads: CASSLANTEAFF.

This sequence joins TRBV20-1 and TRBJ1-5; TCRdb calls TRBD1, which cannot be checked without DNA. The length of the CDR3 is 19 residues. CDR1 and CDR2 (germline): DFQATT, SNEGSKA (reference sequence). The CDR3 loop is CSAPATPGQATGSNQPQHF.

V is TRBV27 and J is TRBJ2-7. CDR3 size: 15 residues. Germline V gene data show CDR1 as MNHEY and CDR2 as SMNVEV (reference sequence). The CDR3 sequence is CASSLSDADSYEQYF.

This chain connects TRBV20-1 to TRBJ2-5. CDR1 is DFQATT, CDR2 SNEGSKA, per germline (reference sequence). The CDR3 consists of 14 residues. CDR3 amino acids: CSARDSARQETQYF.

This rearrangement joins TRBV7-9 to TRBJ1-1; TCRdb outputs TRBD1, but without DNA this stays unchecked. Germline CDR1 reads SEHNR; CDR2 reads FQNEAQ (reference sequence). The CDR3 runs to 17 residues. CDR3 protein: CASSFAVTGTGNTEAFF. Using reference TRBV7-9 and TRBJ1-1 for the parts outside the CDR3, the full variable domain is DTGVSQNPRHKITKRGQNVTFRCDPISEHNRLYWYRQTLGQGPEFLTYFQNEAQLEKSRLLSDRFSAERPKGSFSTLEIQRTEQGDSAMYLCASSFAVTGTGNTEAFFGQGTRLTVV.

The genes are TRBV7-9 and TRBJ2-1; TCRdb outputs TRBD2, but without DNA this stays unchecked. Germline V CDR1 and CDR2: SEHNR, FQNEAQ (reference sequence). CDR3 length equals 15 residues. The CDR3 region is CASKRDANQYNEQFF.

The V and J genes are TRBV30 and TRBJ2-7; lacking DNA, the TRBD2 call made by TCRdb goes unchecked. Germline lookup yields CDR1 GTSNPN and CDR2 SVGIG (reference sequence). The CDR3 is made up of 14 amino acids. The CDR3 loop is CAWSVGSGGYEQYF.

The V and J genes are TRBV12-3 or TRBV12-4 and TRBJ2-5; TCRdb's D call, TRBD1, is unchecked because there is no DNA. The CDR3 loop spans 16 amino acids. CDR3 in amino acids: CASSLGRGQGEETQYF.

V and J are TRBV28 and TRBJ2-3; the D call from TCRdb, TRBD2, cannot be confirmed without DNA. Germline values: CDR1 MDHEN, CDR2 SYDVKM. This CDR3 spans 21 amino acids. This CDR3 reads CASSFAGGASSGRASTDTQYF.

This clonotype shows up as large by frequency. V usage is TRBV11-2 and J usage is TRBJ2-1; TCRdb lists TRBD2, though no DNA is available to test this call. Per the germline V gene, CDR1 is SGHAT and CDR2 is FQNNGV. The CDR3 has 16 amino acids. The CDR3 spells CASSLETVGARNEQFF.

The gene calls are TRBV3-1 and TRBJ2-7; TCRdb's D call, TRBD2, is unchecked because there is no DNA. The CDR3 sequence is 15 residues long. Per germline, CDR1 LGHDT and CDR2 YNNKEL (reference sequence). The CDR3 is CASRSRTSGPYEQYF.

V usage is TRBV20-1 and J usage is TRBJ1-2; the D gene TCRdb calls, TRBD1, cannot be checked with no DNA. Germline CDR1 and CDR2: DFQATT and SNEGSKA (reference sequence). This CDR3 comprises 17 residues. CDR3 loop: CSARKDGTAAPLHGYTF.

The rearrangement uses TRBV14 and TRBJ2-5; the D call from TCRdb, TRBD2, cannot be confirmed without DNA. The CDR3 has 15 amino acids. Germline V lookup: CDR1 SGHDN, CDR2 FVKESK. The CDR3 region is CASSQTGTSGETQYF.

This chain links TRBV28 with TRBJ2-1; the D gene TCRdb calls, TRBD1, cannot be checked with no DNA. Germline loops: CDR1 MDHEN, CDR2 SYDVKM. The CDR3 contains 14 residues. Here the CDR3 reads CASNQNRAYNEQFF.

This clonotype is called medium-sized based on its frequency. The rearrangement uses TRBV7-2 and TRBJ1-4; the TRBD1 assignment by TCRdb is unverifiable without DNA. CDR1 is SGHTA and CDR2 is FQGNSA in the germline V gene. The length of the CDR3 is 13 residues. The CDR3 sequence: CASSSEGYEKLFF.

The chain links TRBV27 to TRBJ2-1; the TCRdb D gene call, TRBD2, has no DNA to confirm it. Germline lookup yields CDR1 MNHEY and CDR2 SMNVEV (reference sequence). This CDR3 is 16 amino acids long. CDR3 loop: CASSLRLGLAGGQQFF.

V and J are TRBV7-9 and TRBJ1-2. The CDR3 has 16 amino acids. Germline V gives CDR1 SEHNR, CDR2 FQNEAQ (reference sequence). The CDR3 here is CASSSVRLVQNYGYTF.

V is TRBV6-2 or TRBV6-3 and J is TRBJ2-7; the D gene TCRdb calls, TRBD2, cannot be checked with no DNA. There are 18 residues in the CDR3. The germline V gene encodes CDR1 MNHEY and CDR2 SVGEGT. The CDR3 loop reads CASSYAGLRIPLSYEQYF.

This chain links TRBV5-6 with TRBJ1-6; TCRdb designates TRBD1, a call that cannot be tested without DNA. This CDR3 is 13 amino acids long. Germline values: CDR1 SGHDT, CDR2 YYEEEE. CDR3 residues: CASSVGQFSPLHF.

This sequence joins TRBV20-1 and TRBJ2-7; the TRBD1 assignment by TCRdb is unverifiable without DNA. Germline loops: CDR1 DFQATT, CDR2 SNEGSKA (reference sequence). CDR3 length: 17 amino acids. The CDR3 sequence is CSASDRDSPLRSYEQYF.

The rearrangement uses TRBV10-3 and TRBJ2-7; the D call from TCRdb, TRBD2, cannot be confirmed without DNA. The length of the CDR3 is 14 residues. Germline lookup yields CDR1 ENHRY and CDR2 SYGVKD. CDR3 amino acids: CAIKPGLDTYEQYF.